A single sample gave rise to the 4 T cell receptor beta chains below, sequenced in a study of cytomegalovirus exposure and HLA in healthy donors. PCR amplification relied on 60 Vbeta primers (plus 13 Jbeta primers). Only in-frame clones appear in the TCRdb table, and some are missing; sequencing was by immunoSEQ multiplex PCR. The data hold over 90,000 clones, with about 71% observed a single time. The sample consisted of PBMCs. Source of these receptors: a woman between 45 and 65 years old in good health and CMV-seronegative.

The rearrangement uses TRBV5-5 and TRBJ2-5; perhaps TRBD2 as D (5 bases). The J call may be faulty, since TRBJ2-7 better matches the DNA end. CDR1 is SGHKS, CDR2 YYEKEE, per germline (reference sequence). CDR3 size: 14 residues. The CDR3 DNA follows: TGTGCCAGCAGCTTGGTCGGGGACTCCTACGAGCAGTACTTC. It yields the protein CASSLVGDSYEQYF.

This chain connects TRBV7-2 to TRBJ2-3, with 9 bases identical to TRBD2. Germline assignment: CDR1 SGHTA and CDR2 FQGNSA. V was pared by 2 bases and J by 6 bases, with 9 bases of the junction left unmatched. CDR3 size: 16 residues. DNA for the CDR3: TGTGCCAGCAGCTTATTATGGGTCGCGGGGGGGGATACGCAGTATTTT. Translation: CASSLLWVAGGDTQYF. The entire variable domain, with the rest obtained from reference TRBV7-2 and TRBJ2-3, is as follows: GAGVSQSPSNKVTEKGKDVELRCDPISGHTALYWYRQSLGQGLEFLIYFQGNSAPDKSGLPSDRFSAERTGGSVSTLTIQRTQQEDSAVYLCASSLLWVAGGDTQYFGPGTRLTVL.

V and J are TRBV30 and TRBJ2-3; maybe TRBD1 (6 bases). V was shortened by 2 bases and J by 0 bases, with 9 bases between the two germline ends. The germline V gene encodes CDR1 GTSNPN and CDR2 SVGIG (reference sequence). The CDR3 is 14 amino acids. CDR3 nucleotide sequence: TGTGCCTGGAGTAGGCAGGGGAGCACAGATACGCAGTATTTT. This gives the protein CAWSRQGSTDTQYF.

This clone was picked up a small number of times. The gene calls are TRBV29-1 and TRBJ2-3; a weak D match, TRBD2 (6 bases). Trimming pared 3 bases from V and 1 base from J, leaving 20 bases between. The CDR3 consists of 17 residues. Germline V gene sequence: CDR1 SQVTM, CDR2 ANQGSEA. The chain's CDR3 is CSVDKTRRDSGTDTQYF. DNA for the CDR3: TGCAGCGTTGATAAAACTCGTCGGGACTCTGGCACAGATACGCAGTATTTT.